This TCR beta chain is from a study of somatic mutations in cytotoxic T cells in rheumatoid arthritis. As for the study in general: Patient blood (around 30 ml EDTA) was collected right after diagnosis, preceding any treatment. Flow sorting of some V beta antibody-stained T cells reached nearly 100% purity, with V beta1+ cells also TCRB-sequenced. General study findings and limits: About an eighth of the roughly 60 patients had a largest CD8+ clone above 20% of CD8+ cells.

The CD4+ and CD8+ fractions came from positive magnetic bead selection and were purity-checked by flow cytometry. On this clone: What it recognizes is unknown.

The protocol was immunoSEQ multiplex PCR, while the TCRdb copy is restricted to in-frame clones and leaves out a portion. The sample records about 7,000 clones, roughly 82% being singletons. Germline V gene sequence: CDR1 SGHNT, CDR2 YENEEA. V was trimmed by 5 bases and J by 3 bases, leaving 8 bases between them. The CDR3 sequence is 13 residues long. This clonotype originated in an adult with rheumatoid arthritis. This chain joins TRBV11-3 and TRBJ2-1; possible D gene TRBD1, 5 bases. Source material: CD8+ T cells sorted from blood. DNA of the CDR3: TGTGCCAGCAGCCTCGACAGCTACAATGAGCAGTTCTTC. Protein product: CASSLDSYNEQFF.